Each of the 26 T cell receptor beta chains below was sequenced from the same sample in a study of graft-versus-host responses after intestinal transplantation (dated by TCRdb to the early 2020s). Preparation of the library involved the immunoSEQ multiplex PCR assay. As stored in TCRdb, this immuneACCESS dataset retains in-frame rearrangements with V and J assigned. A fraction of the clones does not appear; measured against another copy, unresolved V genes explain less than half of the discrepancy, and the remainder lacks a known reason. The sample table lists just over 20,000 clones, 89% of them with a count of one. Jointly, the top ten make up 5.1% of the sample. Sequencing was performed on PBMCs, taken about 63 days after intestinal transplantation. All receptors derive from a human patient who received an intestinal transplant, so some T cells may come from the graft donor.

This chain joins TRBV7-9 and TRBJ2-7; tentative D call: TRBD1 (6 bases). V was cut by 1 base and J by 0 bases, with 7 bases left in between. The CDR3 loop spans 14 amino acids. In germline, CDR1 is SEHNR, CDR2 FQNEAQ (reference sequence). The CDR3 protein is CASSLDRDSYEQYF. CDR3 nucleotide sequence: TGTGCCAGCAGCTTAGACAGGGACTCCTACGAGCAGTACTTC.

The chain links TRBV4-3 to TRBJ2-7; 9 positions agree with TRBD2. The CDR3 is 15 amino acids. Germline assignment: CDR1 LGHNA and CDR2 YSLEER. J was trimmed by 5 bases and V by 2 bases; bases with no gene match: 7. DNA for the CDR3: TGCGCCAGCAGCCAATGGGCGGGGGGGCACAACGAGCAGTACTTC. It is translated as CASSQWAGGHNEQYF.

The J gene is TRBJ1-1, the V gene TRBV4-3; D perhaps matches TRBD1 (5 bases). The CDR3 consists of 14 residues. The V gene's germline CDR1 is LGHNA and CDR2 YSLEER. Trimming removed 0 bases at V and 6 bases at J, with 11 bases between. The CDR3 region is CASSQEVQVSEAFF. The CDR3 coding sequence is TGCGCCAGCAGCCAAGAAGTACAGGTCTCTGAAGCTTTCTTT.

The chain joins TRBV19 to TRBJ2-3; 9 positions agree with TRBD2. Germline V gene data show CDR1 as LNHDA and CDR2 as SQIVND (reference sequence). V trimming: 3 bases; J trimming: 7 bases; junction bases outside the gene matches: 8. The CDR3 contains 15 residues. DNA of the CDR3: TGTGCCAGTAGTATTTCGGGACTAGCATTATATACGCAGTATTTT. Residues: CASSISGLALYTQYF. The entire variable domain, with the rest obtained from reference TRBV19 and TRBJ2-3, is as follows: DGGITQSPKYLFRKEGQNVTLSCEQNLNHDAMYWYRQDPGQGLRLIYYSQIVNDFQKGDIAEGYSVSREKKESFPLTVTSAQKNPTAFYLCASSISGLALYTQYFGPGTRLTVL.

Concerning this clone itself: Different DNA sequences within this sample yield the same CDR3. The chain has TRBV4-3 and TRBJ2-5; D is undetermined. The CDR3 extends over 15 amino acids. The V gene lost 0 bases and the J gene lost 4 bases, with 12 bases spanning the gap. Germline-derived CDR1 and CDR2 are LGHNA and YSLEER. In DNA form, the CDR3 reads TGCGCCAGCAGCCAAGACTCAGGACCCCGAGAGACCCAGTACTTC. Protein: CASSQDSGPRETQYF.

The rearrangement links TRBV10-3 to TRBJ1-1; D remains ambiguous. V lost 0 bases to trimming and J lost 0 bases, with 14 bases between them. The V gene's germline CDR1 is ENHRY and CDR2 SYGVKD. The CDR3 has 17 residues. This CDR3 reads CAISESGSPIMNTEAFF. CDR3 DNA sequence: TGTGCCATCAGTGAGTCGGGGTCACCCATCATGAACACTGAAGCTTTCTTT.

The CDR3 spells CSVVDRGQSNYGYTF. The CDR3 DNA follows: TGCAGCGTTGTCGACAGGGGGCAGTCTAACTATGGCTACACCTTC. The V and J genes are TRBV29-1 and TRBJ1-2; 10 positions agree with TRBD1. Germline V gene lookup returns CDR1 SQVTM and CDR2 ANQGSEA. The CDR3 covers 15 residues. The ends lost 4 bases at V and 0 bases at J; junction bases unmatched: 5.

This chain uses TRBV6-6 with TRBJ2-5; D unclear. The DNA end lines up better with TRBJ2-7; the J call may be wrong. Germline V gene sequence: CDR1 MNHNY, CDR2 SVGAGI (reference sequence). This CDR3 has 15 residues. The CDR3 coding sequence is TGTGCCAGCAGTTACGAACGACCCATCGCCTACGAGCAGTACTTC. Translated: CASSYERPIAYEQYF.

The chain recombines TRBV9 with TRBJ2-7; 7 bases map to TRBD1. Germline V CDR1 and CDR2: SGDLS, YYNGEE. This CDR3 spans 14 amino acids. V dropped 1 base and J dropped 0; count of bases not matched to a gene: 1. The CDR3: CASSVSGGSYEQYF. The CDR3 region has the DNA TGTGCCAGCAGCGTATCAGGGGGCTCCTACGAGCAGTACTTC. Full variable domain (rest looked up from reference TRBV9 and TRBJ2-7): DSGVTQTPKHLITATGQRVTLRCSPRSGDLSVYWYQQSLDQGLQFLIQYYNGEERAKGNILERFSAQQFPDLHSELNLSSLELGDSALYFCASSVSGGSYEQYFGPGTRLTVT.

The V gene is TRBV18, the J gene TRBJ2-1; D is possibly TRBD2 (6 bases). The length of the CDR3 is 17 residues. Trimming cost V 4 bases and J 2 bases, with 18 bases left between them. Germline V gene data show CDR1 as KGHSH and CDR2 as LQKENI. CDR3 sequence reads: CASSQLRGTEAYNEQFF. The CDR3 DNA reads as TGTGCCAGCTCACAACTCCGAGGGACTGAAGCCTACAATGAGCAGTTCTTC.

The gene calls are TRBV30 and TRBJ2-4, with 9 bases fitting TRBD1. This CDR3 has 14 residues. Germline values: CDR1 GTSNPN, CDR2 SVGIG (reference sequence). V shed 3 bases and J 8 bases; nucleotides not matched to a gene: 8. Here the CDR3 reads CAWRKTGGRDIQYF. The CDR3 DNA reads TGTGCCTGGAGAAAAACAGGGGGCAGGGACATTCAGTACTTC.

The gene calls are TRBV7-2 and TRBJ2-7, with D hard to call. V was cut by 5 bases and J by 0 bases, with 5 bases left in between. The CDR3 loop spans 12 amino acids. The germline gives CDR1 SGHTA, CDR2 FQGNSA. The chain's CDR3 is CASSMISYEQYF. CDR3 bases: TGTGCCAGCAGCATGATCTCCTACGAGCAGTACTTC.

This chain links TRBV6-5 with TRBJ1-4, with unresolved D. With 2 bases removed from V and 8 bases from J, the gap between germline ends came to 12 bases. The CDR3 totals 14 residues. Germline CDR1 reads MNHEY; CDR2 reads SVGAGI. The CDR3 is CASSYLGVGEKLFF. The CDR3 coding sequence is TGTGCCAGCAGTTACCTTGGAGTGGGGGAAAAACTGTTTTTT.

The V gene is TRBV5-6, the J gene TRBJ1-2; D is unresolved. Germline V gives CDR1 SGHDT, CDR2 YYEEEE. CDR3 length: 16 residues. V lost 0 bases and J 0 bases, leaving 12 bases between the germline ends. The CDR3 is CASSLAEMVPNYGYTF. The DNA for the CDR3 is TGTGCCAGCAGCTTGGCCGAAATGGTGCCTAACTATGGCTACACCTTC.

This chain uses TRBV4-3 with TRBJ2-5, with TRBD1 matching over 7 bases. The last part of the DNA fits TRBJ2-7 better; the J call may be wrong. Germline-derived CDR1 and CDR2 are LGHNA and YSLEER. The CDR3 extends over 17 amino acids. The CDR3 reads CASSQEVRTGAFYEQYF. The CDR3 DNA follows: TGCGCCAGCAGCCAAGAAGTCCGAACAGGGGCTTTCTACGAGCAGTACTTC.

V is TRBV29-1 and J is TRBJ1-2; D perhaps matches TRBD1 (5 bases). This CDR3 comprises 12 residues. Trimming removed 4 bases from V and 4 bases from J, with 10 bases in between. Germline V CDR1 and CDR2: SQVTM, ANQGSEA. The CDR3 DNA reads TGCAGCGTTGGTGGCAGGGCCTATGGCTACACCTTC. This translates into CSVGGRAYGYTF.

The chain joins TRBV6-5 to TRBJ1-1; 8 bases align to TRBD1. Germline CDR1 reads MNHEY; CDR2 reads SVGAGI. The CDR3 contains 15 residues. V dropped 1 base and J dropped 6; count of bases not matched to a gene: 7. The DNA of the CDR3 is TGTGCCAGCAGTTACTTCGGACAGGGCCACGCTGAAGCTTTCTTT. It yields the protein CASSYFGQGHAEAFF.

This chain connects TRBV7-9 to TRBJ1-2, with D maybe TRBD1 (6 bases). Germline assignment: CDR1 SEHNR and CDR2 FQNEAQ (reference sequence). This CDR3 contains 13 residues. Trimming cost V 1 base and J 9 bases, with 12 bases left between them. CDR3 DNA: TGTGCCAGCAGCTTAGGAGGGGGTGGAAGCTACACCTTC. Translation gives CASSLGGGGSYTF.

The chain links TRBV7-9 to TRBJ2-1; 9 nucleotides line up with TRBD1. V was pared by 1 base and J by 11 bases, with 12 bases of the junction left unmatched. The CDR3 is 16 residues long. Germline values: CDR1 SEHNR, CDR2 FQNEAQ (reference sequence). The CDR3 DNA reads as TGTGCCAGCAGCTTAGGAGGGGGACAGGGCTATTCACAGCAGTTCTTC. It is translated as CASSLGGGQGYSQQFF.

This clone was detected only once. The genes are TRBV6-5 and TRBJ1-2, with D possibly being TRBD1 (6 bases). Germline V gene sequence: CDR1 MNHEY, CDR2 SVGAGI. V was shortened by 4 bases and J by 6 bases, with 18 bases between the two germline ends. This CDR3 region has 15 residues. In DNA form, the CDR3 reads TGTGCCAGCAGTTGGACACAGGGACGGGTCGATGGCTACACCTTC. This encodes CASSWTQGRVDGYTF.

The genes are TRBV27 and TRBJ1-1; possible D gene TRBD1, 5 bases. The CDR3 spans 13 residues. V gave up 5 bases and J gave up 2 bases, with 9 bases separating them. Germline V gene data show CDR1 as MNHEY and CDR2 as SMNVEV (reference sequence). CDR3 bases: TGTGCCAGCAGTCCTACAGGTAACACTGAAGCTTTCTTT. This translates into CASSPTGNTEAFF.

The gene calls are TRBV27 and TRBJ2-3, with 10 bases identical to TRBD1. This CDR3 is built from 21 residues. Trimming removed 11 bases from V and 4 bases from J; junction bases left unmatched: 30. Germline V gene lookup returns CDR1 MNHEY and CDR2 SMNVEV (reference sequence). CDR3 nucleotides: TGTGCCCCGGAATCAAGGGCAATTCCGGGACAGGGGAACAGGGTGGCAGATACGCAGTATTTT. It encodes CAPESRAIPGQGNRVADTQYF.

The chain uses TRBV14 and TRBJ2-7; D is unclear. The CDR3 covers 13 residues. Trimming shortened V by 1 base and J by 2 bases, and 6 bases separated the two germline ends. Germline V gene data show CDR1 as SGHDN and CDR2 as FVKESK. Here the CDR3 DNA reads TGTGCCAGCAGCCAAGCCAGCACCTACGAGCAGTACTTC. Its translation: CASSQASTYEQYF.

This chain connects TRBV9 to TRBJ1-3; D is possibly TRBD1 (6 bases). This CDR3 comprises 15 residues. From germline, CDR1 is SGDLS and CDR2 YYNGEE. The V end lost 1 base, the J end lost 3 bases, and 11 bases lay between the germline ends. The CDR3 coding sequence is TGTGCCAGCAGCGTAAACGGAGGGGGTGGAAACACCATATATTTT. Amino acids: CASSVNGGGGNTIYF.

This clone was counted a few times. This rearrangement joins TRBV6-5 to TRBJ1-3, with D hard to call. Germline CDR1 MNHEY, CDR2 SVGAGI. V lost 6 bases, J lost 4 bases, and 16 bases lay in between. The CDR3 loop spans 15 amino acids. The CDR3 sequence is CASSLGRYTGNTIYF. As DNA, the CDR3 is TGTGCCAGCAGCTTGGGCCGCTATACGGGAAACACCATATATTTT.

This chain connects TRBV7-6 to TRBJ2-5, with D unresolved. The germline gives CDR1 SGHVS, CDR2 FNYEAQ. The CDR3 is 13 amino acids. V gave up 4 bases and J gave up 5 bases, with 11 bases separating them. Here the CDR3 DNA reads TGTGCCAGCAGCTCCAACTTCGGGGAGACCCAGTACTTC. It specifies CASSSNFGETQYF.